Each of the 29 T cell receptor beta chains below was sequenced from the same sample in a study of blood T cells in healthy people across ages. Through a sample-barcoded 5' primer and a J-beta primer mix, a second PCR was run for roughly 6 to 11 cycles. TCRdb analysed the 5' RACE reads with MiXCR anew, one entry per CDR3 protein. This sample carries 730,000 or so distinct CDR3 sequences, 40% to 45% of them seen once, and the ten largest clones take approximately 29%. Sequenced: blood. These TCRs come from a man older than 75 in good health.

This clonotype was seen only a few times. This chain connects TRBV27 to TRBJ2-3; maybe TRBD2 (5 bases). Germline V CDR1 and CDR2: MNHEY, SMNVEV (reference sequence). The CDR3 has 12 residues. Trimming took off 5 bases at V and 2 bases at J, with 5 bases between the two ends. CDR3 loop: CASSRDTDTQYF. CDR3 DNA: TGTGCCAGCAGTCGGGACACAGATACGCAGTATTTT.

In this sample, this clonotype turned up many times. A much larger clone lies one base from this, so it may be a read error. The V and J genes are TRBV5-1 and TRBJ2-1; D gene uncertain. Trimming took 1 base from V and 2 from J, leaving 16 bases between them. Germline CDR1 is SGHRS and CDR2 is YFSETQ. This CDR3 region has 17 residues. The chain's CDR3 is CASSLRQSRETYNEQFF. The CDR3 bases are TGCGCCAGCAGCTTGAGGCAGTCAAGAGAGACCTACAATGAGCAGTTCTTC. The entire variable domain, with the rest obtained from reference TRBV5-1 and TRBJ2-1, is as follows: KAGVTQTPRYLIKTRGQQVTLSCSPISGHRSVSWYQQTPGQGLQFLFEYFSETQRNKGNFPGRFSGRQFSNSRSEMNVSTLELGDSALYLCASSLRQSRETYNEQFFGPGTRLTVL.

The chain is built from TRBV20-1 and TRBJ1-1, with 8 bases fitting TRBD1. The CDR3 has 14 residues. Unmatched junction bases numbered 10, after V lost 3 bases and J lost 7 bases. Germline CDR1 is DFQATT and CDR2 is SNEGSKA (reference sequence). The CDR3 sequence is CSASAIRDRSEAFF. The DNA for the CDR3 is TGCAGTGCTAGCGCCATTAGGGACAGGAGTGAAGCTTTCTTT.

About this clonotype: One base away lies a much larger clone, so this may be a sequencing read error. CDR3 sequence reads: CSVGTTRDNEQYF. In nucleotides, the CDR3 is TGCAGCGTCGGGACGACTAGGGACAATGAGCAGTACTTC. The rearrangement links TRBV29-1 to TRBJ2-5, with D perhaps TRBD1 or TRBD2 (6 bases each). V lost 6 bases and J 11 bases, leaving 22 bases between the germline ends. The germline gives CDR1 SQVTM, CDR2 ANQGSEA. The CDR3 totals 13 residues.

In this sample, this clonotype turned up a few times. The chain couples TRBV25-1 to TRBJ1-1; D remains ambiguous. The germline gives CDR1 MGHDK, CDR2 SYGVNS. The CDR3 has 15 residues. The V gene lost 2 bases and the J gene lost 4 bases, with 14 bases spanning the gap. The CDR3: CASSEPGRSATEAFF. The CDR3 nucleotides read TGTGCCAGCAGTGAACCCGGCAGATCGGCCACTGAAGCTTTCTTT.

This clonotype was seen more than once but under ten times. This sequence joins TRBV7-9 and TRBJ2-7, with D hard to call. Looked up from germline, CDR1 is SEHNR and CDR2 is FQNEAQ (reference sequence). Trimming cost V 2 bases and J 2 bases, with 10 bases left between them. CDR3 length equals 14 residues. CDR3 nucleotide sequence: TGTGCCAGCAGCTTAACCCAATCCCCCTACGAGCAGTACTTC. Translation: CASSLTQSPYEQYF.

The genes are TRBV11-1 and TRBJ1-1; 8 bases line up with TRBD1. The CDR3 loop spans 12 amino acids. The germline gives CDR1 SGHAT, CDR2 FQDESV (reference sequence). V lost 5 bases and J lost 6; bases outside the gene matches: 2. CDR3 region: CASSQTGAEAFF. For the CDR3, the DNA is TGTGCCAGCAGCCAGACAGGGGCTGAAGCTTTCTTT. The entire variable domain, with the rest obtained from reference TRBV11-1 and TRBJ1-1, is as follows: EAEVAQSPRYKITEKSQAVAFWCDPISGHATLYWYRQILGQGPELLVQFQDESVVDDSQLPKDRFSAERLKGVDSTLKIQPAELGDSAMYLCASSQTGAEAFFGQGTRLTVV.

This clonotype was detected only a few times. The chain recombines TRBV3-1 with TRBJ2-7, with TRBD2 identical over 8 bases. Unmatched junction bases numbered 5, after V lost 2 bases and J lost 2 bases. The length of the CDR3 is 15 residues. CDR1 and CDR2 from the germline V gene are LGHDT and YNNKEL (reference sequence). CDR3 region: CASSQSPGLAYEQYF. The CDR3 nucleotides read TGTGCCAGCAGCCAATCCCCGGGACTAGCCTACGAGCAGTACTTC.

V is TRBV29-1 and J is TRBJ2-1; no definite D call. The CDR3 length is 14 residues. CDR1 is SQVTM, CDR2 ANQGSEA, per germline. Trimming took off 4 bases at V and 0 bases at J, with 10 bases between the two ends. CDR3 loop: CSVVRTVSYNEQFF. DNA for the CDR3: TGCAGCGTTGTAAGGACGGTCTCCTACAATGAGCAGTTCTTC.

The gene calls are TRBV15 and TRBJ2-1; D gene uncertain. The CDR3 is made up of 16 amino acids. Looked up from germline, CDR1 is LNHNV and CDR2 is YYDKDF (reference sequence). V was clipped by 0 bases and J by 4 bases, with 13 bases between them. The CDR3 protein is CATSRETPRVYNEQFF. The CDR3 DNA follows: TGTGCCACCAGCAGAGAAACGCCGAGAGTATACAATGAGCAGTTCTTC.

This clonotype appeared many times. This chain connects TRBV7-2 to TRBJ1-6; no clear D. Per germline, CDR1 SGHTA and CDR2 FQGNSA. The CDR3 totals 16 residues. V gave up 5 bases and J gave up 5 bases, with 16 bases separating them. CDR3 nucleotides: TGTGCCAGCAGCCCTAATCTGGGTTTCGATAATTCACCCCTCCACTTT. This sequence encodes CASSPNLGFDNSPLHF.

The CDR3 nucleotides are TGTGCCAGCAAGGTCCGGACAGTGGAGACCCAGTACTTC. This sequence encodes CASKVRTVETQYF. The rearrangement uses TRBV3-1 and TRBJ2-5, with a weak D call TRBD1 (6 bases). Germline V lookup: CDR1 LGHDT, CDR2 YNNKEL (reference sequence). V was cut by 7 bases and J by 5 bases, with 14 bases left in between. This CDR3 contains 13 residues.

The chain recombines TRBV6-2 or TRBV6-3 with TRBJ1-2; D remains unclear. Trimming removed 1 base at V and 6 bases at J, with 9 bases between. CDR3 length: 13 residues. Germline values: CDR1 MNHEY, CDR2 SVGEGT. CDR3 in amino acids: CASSYFTPDGYTF. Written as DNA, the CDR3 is TGTGCCAGCAGTTACTTTACCCCAGATGGCTACACCTTC.

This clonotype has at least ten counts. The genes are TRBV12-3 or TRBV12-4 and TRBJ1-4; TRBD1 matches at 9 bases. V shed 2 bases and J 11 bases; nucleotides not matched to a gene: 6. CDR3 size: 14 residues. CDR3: CASSLLTGGRKLFF. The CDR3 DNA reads TGTGCCAGCAGTTTACTTACAGGGGGCAGGAAACTGTTTTTT.

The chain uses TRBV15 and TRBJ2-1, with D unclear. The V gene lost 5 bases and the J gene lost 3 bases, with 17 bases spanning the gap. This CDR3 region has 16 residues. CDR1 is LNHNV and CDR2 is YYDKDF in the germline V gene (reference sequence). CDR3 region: CATSPRSRPNYNEQFF. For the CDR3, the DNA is TGTGCCACCAGCCCCCGGAGCAGACCAAACTACAATGAGCAGTTCTTC.

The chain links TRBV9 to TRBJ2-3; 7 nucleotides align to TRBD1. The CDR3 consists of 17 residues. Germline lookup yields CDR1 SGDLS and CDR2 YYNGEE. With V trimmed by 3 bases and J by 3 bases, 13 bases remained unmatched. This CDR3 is CASSAITGDAATDTQYF. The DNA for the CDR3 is TGTGCCAGCAGCGCAATAACAGGGGACGCTGCGACAGATACGCAGTATTTT.

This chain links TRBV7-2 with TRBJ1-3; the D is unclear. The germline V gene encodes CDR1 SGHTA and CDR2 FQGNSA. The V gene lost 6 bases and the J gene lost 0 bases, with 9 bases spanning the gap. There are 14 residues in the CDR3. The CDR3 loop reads CASREGHSGNTIYF. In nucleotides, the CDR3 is TGTGCCAGCAGGGAAGGCCACTCTGGAAACACCATATATTTT.

CDR3 residues: CASSSGRNEQFF. DNA of the CDR3: TGTGCCAGCAGCTCGGGACGTAATGAGCAGTTCTTC. The V gene is TRBV7-2, the J gene TRBJ2-1, with D perhaps TRBD1 or TRBD2 (5 bases each). The CDR3 extends over 12 amino acids. V shed 4 bases and J shed 7 bases, with 8 bases lying between them. Looked up from germline, CDR1 is SGHTA and CDR2 is FQGNSA.

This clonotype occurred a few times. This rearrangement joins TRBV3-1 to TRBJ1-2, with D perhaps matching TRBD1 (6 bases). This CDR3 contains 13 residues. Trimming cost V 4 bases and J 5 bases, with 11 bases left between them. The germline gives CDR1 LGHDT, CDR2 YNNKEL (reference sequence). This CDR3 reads CASSRRGGYGYTF. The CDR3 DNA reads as TGTGCCAGCAGCCGGCGAGGGGGGTATGGCTACACCTTC.

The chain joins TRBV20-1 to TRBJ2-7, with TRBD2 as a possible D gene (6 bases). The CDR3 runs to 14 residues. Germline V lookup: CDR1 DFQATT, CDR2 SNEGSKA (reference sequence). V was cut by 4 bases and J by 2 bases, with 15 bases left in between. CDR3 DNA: TGCAGTGCTACGGGGGTACAAGGCGCCTACGAGCAGTACTTC. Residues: CSATGVQGAYEQYF.

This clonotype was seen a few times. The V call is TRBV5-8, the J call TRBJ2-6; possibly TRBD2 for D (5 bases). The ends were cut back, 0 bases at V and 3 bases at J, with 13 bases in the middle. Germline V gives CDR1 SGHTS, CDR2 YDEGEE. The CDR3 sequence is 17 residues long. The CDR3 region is CASSLVTGSGGANVLTF. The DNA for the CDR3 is TGTGCCAGCAGCTTGGTAACGGGATCGGGTGGGGCCAACGTCCTGACTTTC.

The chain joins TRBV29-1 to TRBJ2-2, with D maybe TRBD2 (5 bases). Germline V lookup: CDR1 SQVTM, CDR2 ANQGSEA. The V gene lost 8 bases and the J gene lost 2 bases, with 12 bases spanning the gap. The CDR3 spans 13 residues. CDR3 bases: TGCAGCCATCGGACTGCAAACACCGGGGAGCTGTTTTTT. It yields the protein CSHRTANTGELFF.

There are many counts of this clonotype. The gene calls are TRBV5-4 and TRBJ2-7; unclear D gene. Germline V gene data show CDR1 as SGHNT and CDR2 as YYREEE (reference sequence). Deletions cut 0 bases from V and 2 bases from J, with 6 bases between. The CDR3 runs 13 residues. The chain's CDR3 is CASSLGGPYEQYF. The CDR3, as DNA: TGTGCCAGCAGCTTGGGAGGTCCCTACGAGCAGTACTTC.

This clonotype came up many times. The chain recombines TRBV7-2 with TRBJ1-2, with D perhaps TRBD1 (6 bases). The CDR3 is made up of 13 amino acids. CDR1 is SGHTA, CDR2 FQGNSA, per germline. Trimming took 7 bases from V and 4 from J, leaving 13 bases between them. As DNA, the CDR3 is TGTGCCAGCATTCTTGACAGGTTCTATGGCTACACCTTC. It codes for CASILDRFYGYTF.

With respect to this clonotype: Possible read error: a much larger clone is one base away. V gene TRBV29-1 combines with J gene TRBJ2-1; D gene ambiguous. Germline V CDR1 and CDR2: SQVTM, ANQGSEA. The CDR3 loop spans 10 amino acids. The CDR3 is CIADYNEQFF. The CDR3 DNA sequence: TGCATCGCAGATTACAATGAGCAGTTCTTC.

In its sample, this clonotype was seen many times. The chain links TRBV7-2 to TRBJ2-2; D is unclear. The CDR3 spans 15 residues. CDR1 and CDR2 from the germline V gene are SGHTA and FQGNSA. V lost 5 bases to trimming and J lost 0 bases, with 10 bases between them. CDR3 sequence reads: CASSATRSNTGELFF. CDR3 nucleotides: TGTGCCAGCAGCGCTACGCGGTCGAACACCGGGGAGCTGTTTTTT.

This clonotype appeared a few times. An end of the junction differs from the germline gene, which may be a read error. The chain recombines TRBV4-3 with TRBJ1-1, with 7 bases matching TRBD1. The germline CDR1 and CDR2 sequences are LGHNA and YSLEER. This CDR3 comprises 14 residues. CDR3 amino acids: CASRQTGSNTEAFF. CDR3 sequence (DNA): TGCGCCAGCCGCCAGACAGGGTCGAACACTGAAGCTTTCTTT.

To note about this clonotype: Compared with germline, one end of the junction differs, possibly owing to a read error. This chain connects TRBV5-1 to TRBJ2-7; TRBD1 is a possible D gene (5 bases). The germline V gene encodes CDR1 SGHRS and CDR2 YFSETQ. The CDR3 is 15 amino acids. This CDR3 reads CASSPLGHSSYKQYF. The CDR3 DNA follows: TGCGCCAGCAGTCCTTTAGGACACTCCTCCTACAAGCAGTACTTC.

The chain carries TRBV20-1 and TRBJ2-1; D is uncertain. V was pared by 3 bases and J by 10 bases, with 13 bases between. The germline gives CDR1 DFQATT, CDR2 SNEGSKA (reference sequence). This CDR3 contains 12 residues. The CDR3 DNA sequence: TGCAGTGCTAGGCCCAATATTGTCGAGCAGTTCTTC. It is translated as CSARPNIVEQFF.